A selection of T cell receptor beta chains follows, all from one sample in a study of blood T cell repertoires in COVID-19. TCRdb's table, derived via immunoSEQ multiplex PCR, lists solely in-frame clones and lacks some. In the table there are approximately 140,000 clones, more than 75% of which are singletons. Sequenced: peripheral blood. These receptors were obtained from a man aged 55 to 70 with active or convalescent COVID-19. Each CDR3 is given with its conserved first and last residue. The order of the fields is CDR3 DNA, CDR3 protein, clone size, V gene, J gene, D gene. D genes are given only for firm matches. The size entry is marked missing in some rows and otherwise reads once, few, many or a size class.

TGTGCCAGCTCACGGACAGGTTTTAATGAAAAACTGTTTTTT	CASSRTGFNEKLFF	NA	TRBV18	TRBJ1-4	TRBD1
TGTGCCAGTAGTCCCACTCCTAGCGGGTTTTACTCCGGGGAGCTGTTTTTT	CASSPTPSGFYSGELFF	NA	TRBV19	TRBJ2-2	TRBD2
TGTGCCAGCAGGGGGGGTGGTCAGCCCCAGCATTTT	CASRGGGQPQHF	NA	TRBV12-3/TRBV12-4	TRBJ1-5	NA
TGTGCCAGCGGGTCGGTCCGGGAAAATGAGCAGTTCTTC	CASGSVRENEQFF	NA	TRBV7-9	TRBJ2-1	NA
TGTGCCAGCAGCCAAGTTTACAGGGAGGAGACCCAGTACTTC	CASSQVYREETQYF	NA	TRBV3-1/TRBV3-2	TRBJ2-5	NA
TGTGCCAGCAGTCCATACAGTAGGACTGAAGCTTTCTTT	CASSPYSRTEAFF	NA	TRBV6-5	TRBJ1-1	NA
TGTGCCATCAGTGAGACACACTTTCAGGGGGGAACCGGGGAGCTGTTTTTT	CAISETHFQGGTGELFF	NA	TRBV10-3	TRBJ2-2	NA
TGTGCCAGCAGCAACGGGGGGACGTTGGGGACTGAAGCTTTCTTT	CASSNGGTLGTEAFF	NA	TRBV11-3	TRBJ1-1	NA
TGTGCCAGCAGCCCTAGACAGGGCGGAGGACTTTATGGCTACACCTTC	CASSPRQGGGLYGYTF	NA	TRBV7-2	TRBJ1-2	TRBD1
TGTGCCAGCACCATACCACTCGGGGACATGTTGTATGGCTACACCTTC	CASTIPLGDMLYGYTF	NA	TRBV7-9	TRBJ1-2	NA
TGTGCCAGCAGCCCCTGGGCAGGGGTCCCTAATGAAAAACTGTTTTTT	CASSPWAGVPNEKLFF	NA	TRBV7-9	TRBJ1-4	NA
TGTGCCAGCAGCGTAGCCCAGGCGAACACTGAAGCTTTCTTT	CASSVAQANTEAFF	NA	TRBV9	TRBJ1-1	NA
TGTGCCAGCAGCCCCCCCCTTAGGGCTAGCGGGAGCACAGATACGCAGTATTTT	CASSPPLRASGSTDTQYF	NA	TRBV9	TRBJ2-3	TRBD2
TGTGCCAGCAGTTTTCGGTGGGAGTACGAGCAGTACTTC	CASSFRWEYEQYF	once	TRBV27	TRBJ2-7	NA
TGCAGTGCTAGTGGGCAGTACTCCTACAATGAGCAGTTCTTC	CSASGQYSYNEQFF	NA	TRBV20-1	TRBJ2-1	NA
TGTGCCAGCGGCGCGGGAGCCTACAATGAGCAGTTCTTC	CASGAGAYNEQFF	NA	TRBV7-3	TRBJ2-1	TRBD2
TGTGCCATCAGGGGGGACTACTCCTACGAGCAGTACTTC	CAIRGDYSYEQYF	once	TRBV10-3	TRBJ2-7	TRBD2
TGTGCCAGCAGCTTAGTCGAATACAGCCCTAATGAAAAACTGTTTTTT	CASSLVEYSPNEKLFF	NA	TRBV7-2	TRBJ1-4	NA
TGTGCCAGCAGGCCGACTAGCGGGGCGACCACCGGGGAGCTGTTTTTT	CASRPTSGATTGELFF	few	TRBV6-6	TRBJ2-2	TRBD2
TGCAGCGTGGTCCGGGACAGGGATGAAAAACTGTTTTTT	CSVVRDRDEKLFF	NA	TRBV29-1	TRBJ1-4	TRBD1
TGTGCCAGCAGCTTGGAAGGGCGGGTAAGCTCCTACAATGAGCAGTTCTTC	CASSLEGRVSSYNEQFF	NA	TRBV5-4	TRBJ2-1	NA
TGTGCCAGCAGCCGTGAAGGGACGGAGGGATATTCACCCCTCCACTTT	CASSREGTEGYSPLHF	NA	TRBV27	TRBJ1-6	NA
TGTGCCAGCAGGACGACAGGGGGCCTAAGCACAGATACGCAGTATTTT	CASRTTGGLSTDTQYF	NA	TRBV2	TRBJ2-3	TRBD1
TGTGCCAGCAGTTGGCAGATTAATCAGCCCCAGCATTTT	CASSWQINQPQHF	NA	TRBV28	TRBJ1-5	NA
TGTGCCAGCAGTGAAGCTCCGGGACAGGGGGGGGAGCAGTACTTC	CASSEAPGQGGEQYF	NA	TRBV6-1	TRBJ2-7	TRBD1
TGCGCCAGCAGCCCCTCCCACGGCGGGTATGGCTACACCTTC	CASSPSHGGYGYTF	NA	TRBV5-1	TRBJ1-2	NA
TGTGCCAGTAGTATCGGGGTAGGCCAGGACGCCGGGGAGCTGTTTTTT	CASSIGVGQDAGELFF	NA	TRBV19	TRBJ2-2	NA
TGTGCCAGTAGGCCCCGGGAGGGGGGAACTGAAGCTTTCTTT	CASRPREGGTEAFF	once	TRBV19	TRBJ1-1	NA
TGTGCCAGCAGTTTAGGAGAAAGGGGACAGGGGGTGAACGAGCAGTACTTC	CASSLGERGQGVNEQYF	NA	TRBV27	TRBJ2-7	TRBD1
TGTGCCAGCAGCGTTCAAGGGGACAGGGAGACCCAGTACTTC	CASSVQGDRETQYF	NA	TRBV7-2	TRBJ2-5	TRBD1
TGTGCCATCAGGGGGCAGACAGGGGGCAACTATGGCTACACCTTC	CAIRGQTGGNYGYTF	NA	TRBV10-3	TRBJ1-2	TRBD1
TGTGCCAGCAGGCGACTCACAGGGGTGGACACTGAAGCTTTCTTT	CASRRLTGVDTEAFF	NA	TRBV11-2	TRBJ1-1	TRBD1
TGTGCCATCAGTGAGCTTCAGTTTGCCTACGAGCAGTACTTC	CAISELQFAYEQYF	NA	TRBV10-3	TRBJ2-7	NA
TGCGCCAGCAGCTTGGTGGGACAGCAAGAGACCCAGTACTTC	CASSLVGQQETQYF	few	TRBV5-1	TRBJ2-5	TRBD1
TGTGCCAGCAGTTACTCACCAGGGATAAATCAGCCCCAGCATTTT	CASSYSPGINQPQHF	NA	TRBV6-5	TRBJ1-5	NA
TGTGCCAGCAGTGGCGACACCCACTATGGCTACACCTTC	CASSGDTHYGYTF	NA	TRBV28	TRBJ1-2	NA
TGTGCCAGCAGCCTATGGGACAACCAAGAGACCCAGTACTTC	CASSLWDNQETQYF	NA	TRBV7-7	TRBJ2-5	NA
TGTGCCAGCAGTTACGGAGGCAGAGGTGTTAACTATGGCTACACCTTC	CASSYGGRGVNYGYTF	NA	TRBV6-6	TRBJ1-2	NA
TGCAGTGCTAGCTTGGGGCAGCAAGCTTTCTTT	CSASLGQQAFF	NA	TRBV20-1	TRBJ1-1	NA
TGTGCCAGCAGTTTCACTAGCGCGGGGGAGCAGTACTTC	CASSFTSAGEQYF	many	TRBV27	TRBJ2-7	TRBD2
TGTGCCAGCAGCCAGCACGGGGGGCAGGGTCAGCCCCAGCATTTT	CASSQHGGQGQPQHF	NA	TRBV9	TRBJ1-5	NA
TGTGCCAGCAGTTACTCGAGAAGGACTTTAGACTACGAGCAGTACTTC	CASSYSRRTLDYEQYF	NA	TRBV6-2/TRBV6-3	TRBJ2-7	NA
TGCACCAGCGTTTGCGGGGCGACAGCCAAAAACATTCAGTACTTC	CTSVCGATAKNIQYF	NA	TRBV1	TRBJ2-4	NA
TGTGCCAGTAGTCTAGGACAGGGTGGGTACAATGAGCAGTTCTTC	CASSLGQGGYNEQFF	NA	TRBV19	TRBJ2-1	TRBD1
TGTGCCAGCAGACGGGACAGGCACCAGCCCCAGCATTTT	CASRRDRHQPQHF	NA	TRBV12-3/TRBV12-4	TRBJ1-5	TRBD1
TGTGCCAGCAGCCTCGGGGAGGGCACTGAAGCTTTCTTT	CASSLGEGTEAFF	NA	TRBV7-6	TRBJ1-1	NA
TGTGCCAGCAGCTTAGAGCAGGACGGGGAGCTGTTTTTT	CASSLEQDGELFF	NA	TRBV7-8	TRBJ2-2	NA
TGTGCCAGCTCAATTGGGACGGACACAGGGGAGCAGTTCTTC	CASSIGTDTGEQFF	NA	TRBV18	TRBJ2-1	NA
TGTGCCAGCAGCCCAAGACAGGGTGCCACAGATACGCAGTATTTT	CASSPRQGATDTQYF	few	TRBV11-3	TRBJ2-3	TRBD1
TGCGCCAGCAGCCATGCCGGGACAGGATACACCTTC	CASSHAGTGYTF	NA	TRBV4-3	TRBJ1-2	TRBD1
TGTGCCAGCAGCTTCGGGAGAAACACCGGGGAGCTGTTTTTT	CASSFGRNTGELFF	NA	TRBV11-2	TRBJ2-2	NA
TGTGCCATCAACGATCCTAGCTCCGAAGAGACCCAGTACTTC	CAINDPSSEETQYF	NA	TRBV10-3	TRBJ2-5	NA
TGTGCCAGCAGCTCCTCGACTAGCACAGATACGCAGTATTTT	CASSSSTSTDTQYF	few	TRBV7-9	TRBJ2-3	NA